This TCR beta chain was sequenced during a study of blood T cell repertoires in COVID-19. Study information: Acute-phase and convalescent COVID-19 samples originated in the United States, Italy and Spain. From T cells, B-cell-depleted T cells, or PBMCs came the material, which was cDNA or gDNA.

The germline gives CDR1 SGHNT, CDR2 YENEEA. The CDR3 has 13 residues. Between the trimmed V and J ends, which lost 6 bases and 4 bases, there was a span of 12 bases. Authors' methods: Estimates of nucleated cell counts were drawn from the amplification of reference gene primers. Profiling relied on immunoSEQ multiplex PCR, and the TCRdb table lists in-frame clones only, not all of them. The D gene and trimming were derived from the DNA, and the V and J assignments and clone size from that table. The sample contains 150,000 to 180,000 clones, approximately 91% of which appear only once. This chain uses TRBV11-3 with TRBJ2-5, with TRBD2 as a possible D gene (6 bases). The sequencing sample was made of peripheral blood. The sequence derives from a woman aged 70-85 years with acute or convalescent COVID-19. The CDR3 DNA reads TGTGCCAGCAGTAGTGGGGGGTCAGAGACCCAGTACTTC. It yields the protein CASSSGGSETQYF. Filled out from reference TRBV11-3 and TRBJ2-5, the complete variable domain reads EAGVVQSPRYKIIEKKQPVAFWCNPISGHNTLYWYLQNLGQGPELLIRYENEEAVDDSQLPKDRFSAERLKGVDSTLKIQPAELGDSAVYLCASSSGGSETQYFGPGTRLLVL.